Following are 27 T cell receptor beta chains from one sample sequenced in a study of cytomegalovirus exposure and HLA in healthy donors. Primers: 60 Vbeta forward and 13 Jbeta reverse. The table came from immunoSEQ multiplex PCR; TCRdb's copy has only in-frame clones and leaves some out. The sample has about 110,000 clones; 71% are singletons. Specimen: PBMCs. The origin of the receptors is a female donor in good health and CMV-seronegative.

The genes are TRBV19 and TRBJ2-2; 11 positions match TRBD1. Germline CDR1 is LNHDA and CDR2 is SQIVND (reference sequence). V shed 3 bases and J 5 bases; nucleotides not matched to a gene: 5. The CDR3 is 16 amino acids. The CDR3 nucleotides read TGTGCCAGTAGTATGGGCGGGACAGGGGGGACCGGGGAGCTGTTTTTT. Translating gives CASSMGGTGGTGELFF.

The rearrangement uses TRBV29-1 and TRBJ2-6, with no clear D. Trimming pared 3 bases from V and 1 base from J, leaving 7 bases between. The CDR3 has 14 amino acids. CDR1 is SQVTM and CDR2 is ANQGSEA in the germline V gene. CDR3 loop: CSVEGPSGANVLTF. The CDR3 DNA sequence: TGCAGCGTTGAGGGCCCGTCTGGGGCCAACGTCCTGACTTTC.

This clone appeared a single time. This rearrangement joins TRBV28 to TRBJ1-3; D is unresolved. V dropped 6 bases and J dropped 7 bases, with 13 bases sitting between them. The length of the CDR3 is 13 residues. Germline V lookup: CDR1 MDHEN, CDR2 SYDVKM. CDR3: CASSGGVRNTIYF. As DNA, the CDR3 is TGTGCCAGCAGCGGAGGAGTCCGGAACACCATATATTTT.

In the case of this clone: Other DNA sequences of this sample code for an identical CDR3. The chain joins TRBV27 to TRBJ2-7; 12 nucleotides line up with TRBD2. CDR3 size: 18 residues. CDR1 and CDR2 from the germline V gene are MNHEY and SMNVEV (reference sequence). Trimming took 5 bases from V and 4 from J; bases not matched to a gene: 15. This CDR3 is CASSRTSGASIARYEQYF. DNA for the CDR3: TGTGCCAGCAGTCGGACTAGCGGGGCATCTATCGCCAGGTACGAGCAGTACTTC.

This clone was seen once. The genes are TRBV19 and TRBJ2-1, with D maybe TRBD1 (6 bases). The CDR3 sequence is 14 residues long. CDR1 and CDR2 from the germline V gene are LNHDA and SQIVND (reference sequence). V lost 4 bases to trimming and J lost 4 bases, with 11 bases between them. Here the CDR3 DNA reads TGTGCCAGTAGTAAGGGGGACAAATACAATGAGCAGTTCTTC. As protein: CASSKGDKYNEQFF.

Note on this clone: Other nucleotide sequences in the sample specify the same CDR3. The V and J genes are TRBV6-6 and TRBJ2-7; 8 bases align to TRBD2. Germline CDR1 and CDR2: MNHNY and SVGAGI (reference sequence). Trimming cost V 7 bases and J 1 base; bases outside gene matches: 12. CDR3 length equals 16 residues. The CDR3 reads CASTKPSGRGSYEQYF. CDR3 coding DNA: TGTGCCAGCACCAAACCAAGCGGGAGAGGATCCTACGAGCAGTACTTC.

The chain carries TRBV6-1 and TRBJ2-1, with no clear D. The germline CDR1 and CDR2 sequences are MNHNS and SASEGT. This CDR3 has 15 residues. Trimming removed 4 bases at V and 0 bases at J, with 10 bases between. Here the CDR3 reads CASSVSPGSYNEQFF. The CDR3 region has the DNA TGTGCCAGCAGTGTTTCCCCGGGCTCCTACAATGAGCAGTTCTTC.

This clone has more than one count but fewer than ten. This chain links TRBV10-3 with TRBJ1-5, with D perhaps matching TRBD1 (6 bases). This CDR3 spans 14 amino acids. Germline loops: CDR1 ENHRY, CDR2 SYGVKD. V was pared by 0 bases and J by 5 bases, with 8 bases between. The CDR3 here is CAISESAGDQPQHF. CDR3 nucleotide sequence: TGTGCCATCAGTGAGTCGGCAGGGGATCAGCCCCAGCATTTT.

This clone has just a few counts. This chain links TRBV4-1 with TRBJ2-1; D is perhaps TRBD2 (6 bases). The CDR3 has 15 amino acids. CDR1 MGHRA and CDR2 YSYEKL come from the germline V gene. The V end was cut by 4 bases, the J end by 8 bases, with 18 bases between. The CDR3 sequence: CASSLHLGTLYEQFF. CDR3 bases: TGCGCCAGCAGCCTTCACCTCGGGACTCTCTATGAGCAGTTCTTC.

V gene TRBV7-2 combines with J gene TRBJ2-7; D is uncertain. The CDR3 spans 11 residues. V shed 5 bases and J shed 4 bases, with 6 bases lying between them. Germline values: CDR1 SGHTA, CDR2 FQGNSA. The DNA for the CDR3 is TGTGCCAGCAGCCTCAGATACGAGCAGTACTTC. This codes for CASSLRYEQYF.

This chain connects TRBV4-1 to TRBJ2-1; TRBD2 aligns across 10 bases. Germline V gives CDR1 MGHRA, CDR2 YSYEKL. This CDR3 region has 16 residues. V gave up 6 bases and J gave up 5 bases; unmatched junction bases: 10. The CDR3 here is CASSPRELAGNNEQFF. The CDR3 nucleotides read TGCGCCAGCAGTCCCAGGGAACTAGCGGGGAACAATGAGCAGTTCTTC.

The chain joins TRBV30 to TRBJ2-1; maybe TRBD2 (5 bases). The germline V gene has CDR1 GTSNPN and CDR2 SVGIG (reference sequence). The CDR3 covers 13 residues. Trimming removed 0 bases from V and 8 bases from J, with 11 bases in between. The CDR3 DNA is TGTGCCTGGAGTGTAGCGCTAGCCTATGAGCAGTTCTTC. Translating gives CAWSVALAYEQFF.

This clone was observed a few times. This chain uses TRBV27 with TRBJ1-4; D uncertain. This CDR3 comprises 15 residues. V was shortened by 6 bases and J by 7 bases, with 18 bases between the two germline ends. Per the germline V gene, CDR1 is MNHEY and CDR2 is SMNVEV (reference sequence). The CDR3 DNA follows: TGTGCCAGCAGCCCTTCCGCGGGGTGGAGTGAAAAACTGTTTTTT. Amino acids: CASSPSAGWSEKLFF.

Worth noting for this clone: Its ends do not fully match the called genes, so a read error is possible. The genes are TRBV7-2 and TRBJ2-1, with 12 bases identical to TRBD2. In germline, CDR1 is SGHTA, CDR2 FQGNSA. The CDR3 totals 14 residues. CDR3: CASSLAGGPDEQFF. For the CDR3, the DNA is TGTGCCAGCAGCCTAGCGGGAGGGCCAGATGAGCAGTTCTTC.

The chain couples TRBV10-3 to TRBJ2-1; 7 positions agree with TRBD2. The germline V gene encodes CDR1 ENHRY and CDR2 SYGVKD. Trimming removed 10 bases from V and 8 bases from J; junction bases left unmatched: 23. The CDR3 has 17 residues. The CDR3 region is CATNPSPTGRSGDEQFF. The CDR3 DNA is TGTGCCACCAACCCGTCTCCGACCGGGAGGAGTGGGGATGAGCAGTTCTTC.

The sample holds a few counts of this clone. J is TRBJ2-1 and V is TRBV11-3; 8 nucleotides agree with TRBD2. J gave up 8 bases and V 8 bases, and 11 bases lay outside the gene matches. The CDR3 totals 14 residues. Germline-derived CDR1 and CDR2 are SGHNT and YENEEA. This CDR3 is CASSPGREDDEQFF. The CDR3 nucleotides read TGTGCCAGCTCCCCCGGGAGGGAAGATGATGAGCAGTTCTTC.

The chain employs TRBV29-1 and TRBJ1-2; D possibly corresponds to TRBD1 (6 bases). This CDR3 is built from 13 residues. The germline V gene encodes CDR1 SQVTM and CDR2 ANQGSEA. V was shortened by 6 bases and J by 4 bases, with 15 bases between the two germline ends. Here the CDR3 reads CSVRQVQAYGYTF. DNA for the CDR3: TGCAGCGTCCGACAGGTTCAAGCCTATGGCTACACCTTC.

The chain links TRBV5-5 to TRBJ2-7; 8 bases are shared with TRBD1. V was pared by 1 base and J by 5 bases, with 11 bases of the junction left unmatched. Looked up from germline, CDR1 is SGHKS and CDR2 is YYEKEE (reference sequence). The CDR3 has 16 amino acids. CDR3 sequence reads: CASSLLSGRGPHEQYF. The CDR3 DNA is TGTGCCAGCAGCTTGCTTTCGGGCAGGGGGCCCCACGAGCAGTACTTC.

This clone occurred a few times. This chain uses TRBV6-5 with TRBJ2-2; the D is unclear. This CDR3 is 13 amino acids long. Germline-derived CDR1 and CDR2 are MNHEY and SVGAGI. Trimming stripped 7 bases from V and 7 bases from J, with 13 bases between. The CDR3 DNA reads as TGTGCCAGCACCCCGGTGGTAGACGGGGAGCTGTTTTTT. Protein sequence: CASTPVVDGELFF.

This clone was found once. The chain is built from TRBV10-3 and TRBJ2-1, with 12 bases identical to TRBD2. Germline V gene data show CDR1 as ENHRY and CDR2 as SYGVKD. The CDR3 has 17 amino acids. Unmatched junction bases numbered 7, after V lost 3 bases and J lost 4 bases. The DNA for the CDR3 is TGTGCCATCAGTGAATCTAGCGGGAGGGGGGCATACAATGAGCAGTTCTTC. This codes for CAISESSGRGAYNEQFF.

The chain recombines TRBV7-2 with TRBJ1-1, with TRBD1 identical over 7 bases. Trimming took 5 bases from V and 11 from J; bases not matched to a gene: 5. The V gene's germline CDR1 is SGHTA and CDR2 FQGNSA. The CDR3 is 11 amino acids. This CDR3 reads CASSRGGGAFF. The CDR3 DNA is TGTGCCAGCAGCCGAGGGGGCGGGGCTTTCTTT.

V is TRBV5-1 and J is TRBJ1-1; a possible D gene is TRBD1 (6 bases). Per germline, CDR1 SGHRS and CDR2 YFSETQ. This CDR3 region has 15 residues. Trimming removed 4 bases from V and 1 base from J, with 14 bases in between. The CDR3 here is CASSGTGLGNTEAFF. For the CDR3, the DNA is TGCGCCAGCAGCGGCACAGGGTTGGGGAACACTGAAGCTTTCTTT. The whole variable domain, filled in from reference TRBV5-1 and TRBJ1-1, reads KAGVTQTPRYLIKTRGQQVTLSCSPISGHRSVSWYQQTPGQGLQFLFEYFSETQRNKGNFPGRFSGRQFSNSRSEMNVSTLELGDSALYLCASSGTGLGNTEAFFGQGTRLTVV.

At least ten counts were recorded for this clone. This CDR3 is also generated by other DNA sequences in the sample. This chain connects TRBV6-6 to TRBJ2-7, with TRBD2 as a possible D gene (6 bases). The CDR3 covers 12 residues. Germline V gene lookup returns CDR1 MNHNY and CDR2 SVGAGI (reference sequence). The ends were cut back, 5 bases at V and 4 bases at J, with 9 bases in the middle. CDR3 DNA: TGTGCCAGCAGTCCAGGGACTTACGAGCAGTACTTC. Protein sequence: CASSPGTYEQYF.

This chain uses TRBV7-2 with TRBJ2-7; a weak D match, TRBD1 (6 bases). The V end lost 0 bases, the J end lost 3 bases, and 9 bases lay between the germline ends. CDR3 length: 14 residues. Germline CDR1 and CDR2: SGHTA and FQGNSA. CDR3 nucleotide sequence: TGTGCCAGCAGCTTAGCCAGGACAGTCTACGAGCAGTACTTC. Its translation is CASSLARTVYEQYF.

By sample share, this clone is medium-sized (0.01 to 0.1%). The chain carries TRBV29-1 and TRBJ1-1; D uncertain. The CDR3 covers 12 residues. The germline gives CDR1 SQVTM, CDR2 ANQGSEA. Trimming stripped 7 bases from V and 4 bases from J, with 13 bases between. CDR3 nucleotide sequence: TGCAGCGGCGTTGGTCGGGGCACTGAAGCTTTCTTT. Amino acid sequence: CSGVGRGTEAFF.

The chain is built from TRBV6-5 and TRBJ2-2; 7 positions match TRBD2. The V segment lost 10 bases and the J segment 7 bases; nucleotides outside the gene matches: 6. Germline V gives CDR1 MNHEY, CDR2 SVGAGI. The CDR3 is 12 amino acids. This CDR3 reads CATRGGVGELFF. Written as DNA, the CDR3 is TGTGCCACTCGTGGGGGGGTCGGGGAGCTGTTTTTT.

The genes are TRBV27 and TRBJ1-4; 9 nucleotides match TRBD1. This CDR3 spans 14 amino acids. The germline CDR1 and CDR2 sequences are MNHEY and SMNVEV (reference sequence). Germline trimming cut 7 bases from V and 8 bases from J; bases unmatched to any gene: 8. CDR3 loop: CASKRDRVGEKLFF. The CDR3 DNA sequence: TGTGCCAGCAAACGGGACAGGGTGGGAGAAAAACTGTTTTTT.